A selection of T cell receptor beta chains follows, all from one sample in a study of blood T cell repertoires in COVID-19. Clones were read by immunoSEQ multiplex PCR, and TCRdb kept only the in-frame ones, dropping some. The sample has 210,000 or so clones; more than 70% are singletons. Input material: peripheral blood. These receptors all come from a woman of 80 years or more with active or convalescent COVID-19. Each CDR3 is given with its conserved first and last residue. The D gene is left open where the match is weak. Only part of the rows carry a size: once, few, many, or a class if the clone is expanded.

TRBD1,-,TRBV5-4,TRBJ1-2,TGTGCCAGCAGCGCCCTACAGGGGCCTCGAAGGGGCTACACCTTC,CASSALQGPRRGYTF
-,-,TRBV6-5,TRBJ1-1,TGTGCCAGCTTTCCGGGGAACACTGAAGCTTTCTTT,CASFPGNTEAFF
-,-,TRBV7-9,TRBJ2-7,TGTGCCAGCAGCTTAAACTTGCGGGTGGGAAGCTACGAGCAGTACTTC,CASSLNLRVGSYEQYF
-,-,TRBV7-9,TRBJ2-5,TGTGCCAGCAGCTTAGTAAGCTGGGCCTCACGGGAGACCCAGTACTTC,CASSLVSWASRETQYF
TRBD1,-,TRBV29-1,TRBJ1-4,TGCAGCCTTCGGACAGGCCTAAATGAAAAACTGTTTTTT,CSLRTGLNEKLFF
TRBD2,few,TRBV5-4,TRBJ2-7,TGTGCCAGCGGGTCGGGGGGGCTTTACGAGCAGTACTTC,CASGSGGLYEQYF
TRBD1,-,TRBV19,TRBJ1-2,TGTGCCAGTAGTACGGGACAGCGGCTCGTGAACTATGGCTACACCTTC,CASSTGQRLVNYGYTF
TRBD2,-,TRBV9,TRBJ2-3,TGTGCCAGCAGCGTAGGGGCCGGGACTAGCGCAGATACGCAGTATTTT,CASSVGAGTSADTQYF
-,-,TRBV5-4,TRBJ1-1,TGTGCCAGCAGCGGTCAACAGGGGAACACTGAAGCTTTCTTT,CASSGQQGNTEAFF
TRBD2,-,TRBV7-2,TRBJ2-5,TGTGCCAGCAGCTTAGTTGGAACTAGCGGTAGGGAGACCCAGTACTTC,CASSLVGTSGRETQYF
-,once,TRBV5-1,TRBJ1-1,TGCGCCAGCAGCTTACAACCGAACACTGAAGCTTTCTTT,CASSLQPNTEAFF
TRBD1,-,TRBV10-3,TRBJ2-7,TGTGCCATCAGTGAAGGGGACAGGGGCGAGCAGTACTTC,CAISEGDRGEQYF
TRBD1,-,TRBV28,TRBJ1-5,TGTGCCAGCAGTAAGCCGGGACAGGGGTTCAATCAGCCCCAGCATTTT,CASSKPGQGFNQPQHF
TRBD2,-,TRBV9,TRBJ2-1,TGTGCCAGCAGCGTAGAGAGCGGGGGATTCTACAATGAGCAGTTCTTC,CASSVESGGFYNEQFF
-,-,TRBV6-8,TRBJ1-6,TGTGCCAGCAGTTACCTGCAGGGAAATAATTCACCCCTCCACTTT,CASSYLQGNNSPLHF
-,-,TRBV12-3/TRBV12-4,TRBJ2-5,TGTGCCAGCACCATGAGTACCCAAGAGACCCAGTACTTC,CASTMSTQETQYF
-,-,TRBV2,TRBJ2-7,TGTGCCAGCAGTGAAGCGCAAAGGACAGTCTACGAGCAGTACTTC,CASSEAQRTVYEQYF
-,-,TRBV4-1,TRBJ2-1,TGCGCCAGCAGCCAAGGCGGGGGCCTCTACAATGAGCAGTTCTTC,CASSQGGGLYNEQFF
-,-,TRBV7-9,TRBJ2-7,TGTGCCAGCAGCTTAGCAGGGGTCTACGAGCAGTACTTC,CASSLAGVYEQYF
TRBD1,-,TRBV7-2,TRBJ1-4,TGTGCCAGCAGCTCACGGACAGGGAGGTTTAGTGGCGAAAAACTGTTTTTT,CASSSRTGRFSGEKLFF
TRBD2,-,TRBV28,TRBJ2-1,TGTGCCAGCAGCATTTTTAGCGGGGCTTGGTACAATGAGCAGTTCTTC,CASSIFSGAWYNEQFF
TRBD1,-,TRBV12-3/TRBV12-4,TRBJ2-7,TGTGCCAGCAGTCTACTGACAGGGAACGAGCAGTACTTC,CASSLLTGNEQYF
TRBD2,-,TRBV9,TRBJ2-7,TGTGCCAGCAGCGTAGGGGGAGGGAGTGCGGGCGAGCAGTACTTC,CASSVGGGSAGEQYF
TRBD1,-,TRBV7-9,TRBJ1-6,TGTGCCAGCAGCTCCGTGGGGACAGGGAACAATTCACCCCTCCACTTT,CASSSVGTGNNSPLHF
TRBD2,-,TRBV6-2/TRBV6-3,TRBJ2-1,TGTGCCAGCAGTTCATCGGGGGGGCCTGGACATGAGCAGTTCTTC,CASSSSGGPGHEQFF
TRBD1,-,TRBV28,TRBJ2-7,TGTGCCAGCAGAGAATATCCGGGACAGGTATACGAGCAGTACTTC,CASREYPGQVYEQYF
-,-,TRBV5-1,TRBJ2-7,TGCGCCAGCAGACTTACTAGCCCGAGCTCCTACGAGCAGTACTTC,CASRLTSPSSYEQYF
TRBD1,-,TRBV2,TRBJ2-1,TGTGCCAGCAGTGAGGGACAGCCCTCCTACAATGAGCAGTTCTTC,CASSEGQPSYNEQFF
-,-,TRBV7-2,TRBJ1-1,TGTGCCAGCAGCCCCTTCAGTGGCACTGAAGCTTTCTTT,CASSPFSGTEAFF
-,-,TRBV10-1,TRBJ2-3,TGCGCCAGCAGTGAGTCGGGGGGTAGCACAGATACGCAGTATTTT,CASSESGGSTDTQYF
-,-,TRBV6-5,TRBJ1-5,TGTGCCAGCAGTCGCGGGGGACAGCCCCAGCATTTT,CASSRGGQPQHF
-,-,TRBV2,TRBJ1-2,TGTGCCAGCAGCCCGGACAGCAACTATGGAGGCTACACCTTC,CASSPDSNYGGYTF
-,-,TRBV18,TRBJ1-3,TGTGCCAGCTCACCACTAGTTCCTGGAAACACCATATATTTT,CASSPLVPGNTIYF
TRBD1,-,TRBV29-1,TRBJ2-5,TGCAGCGTGAGATCGGACAGGCAAGAGACCCAGTACTTC,CSVRSDRQETQYF
-,once,TRBV6-5,TRBJ1-5,TGTGCCAGCAAAGGGGCCACCTCCGGTCAGCCCCAGCATTTT,CASKGATSGQPQHF
-,-,TRBV5-8,TRBJ2-1,TGTGCCAGCAGCTTGGTGGGGGCCAGCGGTGAGAATGAGCAGTTCTTC,CASSLVGASGENEQFF
-,-,TRBV5-1,TRBJ2-4,TGCGCCAGCAGCCCCACTATTGAGGTAGCCAAAAACATTCAGTACTTC,CASSPTIEVAKNIQYF